This T cell receptor (beta chain) was captured in a study of T-cell reconstitution after alpha-beta-depleted transplantation in children. The TCRbeta library was prepared with unique molecular identifiers. One entry per CDR3 protein, called by TCRdb with MiXCR from the PCR reads. The repertoire holds approximately 980,000 distinct CDR3 sequences, with 25% to 30% as singletons. V lost 4 bases and J lost 0, with 10 bases in between. The germline CDR1 and CDR2 sequences are SQVTM and ANQGSEA. CDR3 length: 14 amino acids. This clonotype was obtained from a boy under two years old who had a stem cell transplant for SCID, so the T cells may come from the graft donor. The starting material was PBMCs, mostly from graft donor cells, obtained 360 days after TCRalphabeta/CD19-depleted stem cell transplant. The gene calls are TRBV29-1 and TRBJ2-1; D may be TRBD1 (5 bases). CDR3 in amino acids: CSVGKGLSYNEQFF. In nucleotides, the CDR3 is TGCAGCGTTGGTAAGGGGCTCTCCTACAATGAGCAGTTCTTC.